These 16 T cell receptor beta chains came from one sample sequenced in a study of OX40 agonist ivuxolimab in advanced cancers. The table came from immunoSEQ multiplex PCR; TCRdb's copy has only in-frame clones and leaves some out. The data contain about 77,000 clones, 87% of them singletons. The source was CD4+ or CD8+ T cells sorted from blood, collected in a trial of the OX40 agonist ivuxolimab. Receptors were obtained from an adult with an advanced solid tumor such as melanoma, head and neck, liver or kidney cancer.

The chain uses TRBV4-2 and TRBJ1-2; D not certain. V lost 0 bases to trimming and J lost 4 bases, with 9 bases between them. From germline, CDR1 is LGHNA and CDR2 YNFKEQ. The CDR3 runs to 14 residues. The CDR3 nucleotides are TGTGCCAGCAGCCAAGATTCAGCTCGCTATGGCTACACCTTC. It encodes CASSQDSARYGYTF.

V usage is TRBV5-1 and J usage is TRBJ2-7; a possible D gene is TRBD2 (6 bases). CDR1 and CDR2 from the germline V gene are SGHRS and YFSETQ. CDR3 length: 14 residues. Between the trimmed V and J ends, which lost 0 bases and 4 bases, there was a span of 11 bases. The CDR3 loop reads CASSLAMEGYEQYF. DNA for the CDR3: TGCGCCAGCAGCTTGGCTATGGAGGGTTACGAGCAGTACTTC.

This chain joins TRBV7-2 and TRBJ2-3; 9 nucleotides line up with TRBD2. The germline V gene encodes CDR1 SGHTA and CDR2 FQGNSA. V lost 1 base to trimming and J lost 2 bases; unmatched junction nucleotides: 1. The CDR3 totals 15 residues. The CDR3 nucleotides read TGTGCCAGCAGCTTAGGCGGGAGGGACACAGATACGCAGTATTTT. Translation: CASSLGGRDTDTQYF. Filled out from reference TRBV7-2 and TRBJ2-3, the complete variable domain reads GAGVSQSPSNKVTEKGKDVELRCDPISGHTALYWYRQSLGQGLEFLIYFQGNSAPDKSGLPSDRFSAERTGGSVSTLTIQRTQQEDSAVYLCASSLGGRDTDTQYFGPGTRLTVL.

The CDR3: CATQGDEGYGYTF. For the CDR3, the DNA is TGTGCCACCCAGGGCGACGAAGGGTATGGCTACACCTTC. This sequence joins TRBV19 and TRBJ1-2, with D possibly matching TRBD1 (5 bases). The CDR3 is 13 amino acids. Germline V gene data show CDR1 as LNHDA and CDR2 as SQIVND (reference sequence). The ends were cut back, 10 bases at V and 5 bases at J, with 17 bases in the middle.

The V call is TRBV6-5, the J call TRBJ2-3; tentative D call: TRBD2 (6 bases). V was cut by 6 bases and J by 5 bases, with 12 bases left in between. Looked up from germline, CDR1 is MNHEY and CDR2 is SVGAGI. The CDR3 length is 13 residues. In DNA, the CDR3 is TGTGCCAGCAGGCGCACCGGGGGAGATACGCAGTATTTT. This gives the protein CASRRTGGDTQYF.

Here the CDR3 DNA reads TGCAGTGCTAGCCGGGGCGGGCAAGCTTTCTTT. It specifies CSASRGGQAFF. The V call is TRBV20-1, the J call TRBJ1-1; D perhaps matches TRBD1 (5 bases). The CDR3 loop spans 11 amino acids. Per germline, CDR1 DFQATT and CDR2 SNEGSKA (reference sequence). V lost 3 bases and J 9 bases, leaving 11 bases between the germline ends.

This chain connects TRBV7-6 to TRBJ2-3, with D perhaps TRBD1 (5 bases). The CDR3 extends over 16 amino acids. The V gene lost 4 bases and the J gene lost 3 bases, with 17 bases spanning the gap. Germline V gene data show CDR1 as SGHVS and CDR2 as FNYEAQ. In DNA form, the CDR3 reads TGTGCCAGCAGCTCCATTTCAGGGAAAAGGACAGATACGCAGTATTTT. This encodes CASSSISGKRTDTQYF.

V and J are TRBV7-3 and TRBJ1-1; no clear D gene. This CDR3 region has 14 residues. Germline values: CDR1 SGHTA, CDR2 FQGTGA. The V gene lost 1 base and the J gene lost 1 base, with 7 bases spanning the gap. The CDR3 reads CASSLMPENTEAFF. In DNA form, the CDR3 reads TGTGCCAGCAGCTTAATGCCCGAGAACACTGAAGCTTTCTTT.

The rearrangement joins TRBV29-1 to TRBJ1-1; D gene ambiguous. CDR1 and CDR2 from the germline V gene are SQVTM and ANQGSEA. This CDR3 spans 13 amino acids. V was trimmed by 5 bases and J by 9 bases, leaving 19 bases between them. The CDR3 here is CSVHPQAAGKAFF. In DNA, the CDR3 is TGCAGCGTTCATCCGCAGGCGGCCGGGAAAGCTTTCTTT.

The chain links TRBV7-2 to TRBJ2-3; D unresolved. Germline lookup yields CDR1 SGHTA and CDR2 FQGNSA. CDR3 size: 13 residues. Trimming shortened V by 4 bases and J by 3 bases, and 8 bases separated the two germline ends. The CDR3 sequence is CASSSTPTDTQYF. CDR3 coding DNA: TGTGCCAGCAGCTCGACCCCTACAGATACGCAGTATTTT.

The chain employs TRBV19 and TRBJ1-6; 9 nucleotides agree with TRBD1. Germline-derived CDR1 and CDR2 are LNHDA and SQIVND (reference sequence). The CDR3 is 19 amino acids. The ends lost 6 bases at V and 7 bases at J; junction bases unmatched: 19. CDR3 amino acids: CASSERRDRVWDRNSPLHF. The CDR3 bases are TGTGCCAGTAGCGAACGCCGGGACAGGGTGTGGGACCGGAATTCACCCCTCCACTTT.

The CDR3 protein is CASRGLRGTDTQYF. The CDR3 coding sequence is TGTGCCAGTAGAGGTCTTCGCGGGACAGATACGCAGTATTTT. The chain has TRBV19 and TRBJ2-3; possibly TRBD2 for D (5 bases). The CDR3 is 14 residues long. Germline V gene data show CDR1 as LNHDA and CDR2 as SQIVND (reference sequence). Trimming stripped 6 bases from V and 3 bases from J, with 13 bases between.

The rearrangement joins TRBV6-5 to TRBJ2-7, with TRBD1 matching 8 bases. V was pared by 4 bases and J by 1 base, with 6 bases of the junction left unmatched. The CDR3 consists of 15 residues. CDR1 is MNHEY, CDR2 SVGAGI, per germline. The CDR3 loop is CASSLNGQGSYEQYF. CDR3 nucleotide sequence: TGTGCCAGCAGTTTAAACGGACAGGGATCCTACGAGCAGTACTTC.

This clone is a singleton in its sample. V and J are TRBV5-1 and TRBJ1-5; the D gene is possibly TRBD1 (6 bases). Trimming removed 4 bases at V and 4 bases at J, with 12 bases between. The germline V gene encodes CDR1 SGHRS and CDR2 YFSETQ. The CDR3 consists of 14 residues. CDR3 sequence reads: CASSLTGLNQPQHF. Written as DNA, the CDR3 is TGCGCCAGCAGCCTTACAGGGCTGAATCAGCCCCAGCATTTT.

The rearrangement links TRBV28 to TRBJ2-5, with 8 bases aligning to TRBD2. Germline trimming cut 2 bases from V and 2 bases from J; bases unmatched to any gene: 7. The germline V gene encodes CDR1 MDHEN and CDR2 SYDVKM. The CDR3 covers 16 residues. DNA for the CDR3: TGTGCCAGCAGTTTACGGGGGGGCGTTGGGCAAGAGACCCAGTACTTC. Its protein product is CASSLRGGVGQETQYF.

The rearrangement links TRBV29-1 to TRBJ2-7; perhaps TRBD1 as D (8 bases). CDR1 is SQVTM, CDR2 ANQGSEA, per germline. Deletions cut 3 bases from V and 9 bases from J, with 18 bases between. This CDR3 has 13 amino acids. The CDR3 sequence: CSVEVQGGSGQYF. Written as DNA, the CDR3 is TGCAGCGTTGAGGTACAGGGGGGGTCCGGGCAGTACTTC.